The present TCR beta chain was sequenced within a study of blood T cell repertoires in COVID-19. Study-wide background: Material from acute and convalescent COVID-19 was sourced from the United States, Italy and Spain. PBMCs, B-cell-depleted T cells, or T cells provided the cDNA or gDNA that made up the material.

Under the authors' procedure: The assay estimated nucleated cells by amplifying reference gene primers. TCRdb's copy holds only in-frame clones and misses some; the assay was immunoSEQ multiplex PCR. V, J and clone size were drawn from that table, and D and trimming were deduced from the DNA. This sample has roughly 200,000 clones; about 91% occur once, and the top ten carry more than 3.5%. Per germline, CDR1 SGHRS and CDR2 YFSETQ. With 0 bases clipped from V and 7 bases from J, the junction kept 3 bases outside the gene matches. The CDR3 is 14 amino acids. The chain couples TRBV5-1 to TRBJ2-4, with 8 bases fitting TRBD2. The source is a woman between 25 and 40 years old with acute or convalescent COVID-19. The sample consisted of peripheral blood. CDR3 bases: TGCGCCAGCAGCTTGGAGGGCGGGAGGAACATTCAGTACTTC. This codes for CASSLEGGRNIQYF.